This TCR beta chain was sequenced during a study of blood T cell repertoires in COVID-19. Background on the study: Samples representing acute and convalescent COVID-19 were sourced from the United States, Italy and Spain.

The V gene's germline CDR1 is LNHDA and CDR2 SQIVND (reference sequence). The trim removed 1 base at V and 2 bases at J, leaving 5 bases unmatched. CDR3 length: 16 amino acids. Data came from immunoSEQ multiplex PCR; TCRdb stores just in-frame clones and leaves some out. The data contain under 250,000 clones, about 82% of them seen just once; the ten biggest clones take up 5.5% to 6%. This clone was recorded once. The TCR was taken from a woman older than 75 with COVID-19, enrolled during active disease. The chain has TRBV19 and TRBJ2-1; 7 nucleotides align to TRBD2. Sequenced input: peripheral blood. The CDR3 protein is CASSIGGGSTYNEQFF. The CDR3 bases are TGTGCCAGTAGTATAGGGGGGGGGTCTACCTACAATGAGCAGTTCTTC.